The rows below give T cell receptor beta chains drawn from one sample of a study of control samples from healthy donors and cancer patients. Produced via immunoSEQ multiplex PCR; TCRdb's table is partial and in-frame only. The table includes under 75,000 clones, roughly 85% detected once. Input material: blood. These receptors were taken from a man between 40 and 49 years old in good health. The CDR3 runs from the conserved cysteine through the conserved F or W. D genes are given only for firm matches. The listing skips clone size in some rows; elsewhere it reads once, few, many or a size class.

d_gene	j_gene	v_gene	abundance	CDR3nt	CDR3aa
-	TRBJ2-1	TRBV10-3	-	TGTGCCATCAGTGGTGTCGGACTCCTTTCCTACAATGAGCAGTTCTTC	CAISGVGLLSYNEQFF
-	TRBJ2-4	TRBV28	-	TGTGCCAGCAGTCTCGGGACCCTTGGGGCCAAAAACATTCAGTACTTC	CASSLGTLGAKNIQYF
-	TRBJ2-1	TRBV12-3/TRBV12-4	once	TGTGCCAGCAGGGACAGACTCTACAATGAGCAGTTCTTC	CASRDRLYNEQFF
TRBD1	TRBJ2-2	TRBV11-3	-	TGTGCCAGCAGCCCAGGGACAGGGGTTGGGACCGGGGAGCTGTTTTTT	CASSPGTGVGTGELFF
TRBD1	TRBJ1-1	TRBV3-1/TRBV3-2	-	TGTGCCAGCAGCCAAGGGGACAGGAGCGCTTTCTTT	CASSQGDRSAFF
TRBD1	TRBJ2-2	TRBV15	-	TGTGCCACCAGCAGTGACAGACAGGGGAACACCGGGGAGCTGTTTTTT	CATSSDRQGNTGELFF
-	TRBJ1-1	TRBV9	-	TGTGCCAGCAGGTGGACAGAGAACACTGAAGCTTTCTTT	CASRWTENTEAFF
-	TRBJ1-6	TRBV27	many	TGTGCCAGCAGTCGAGGGAACTCCTATAATTCACCCCTCCACTTT	CASSRGNSYNSPLHF
-	TRBJ1-1	TRBV7-2	-	TGTGCCAGCAGCTTAGACCCGGTAGATAAGACTGAAGCTTTCTTT	CASSLDPVDKTEAFF
-	TRBJ2-2	TRBV28	-	TGTGCCAGCAGTTTTAGTTGGTCGCAGGGAGACACCGGGGAGCTGTTTTTT	CASSFSWSQGDTGELFF